The 29 T cell receptor beta chains presented below share a single source sample, sequenced in a study of neoadjuvant anti-PD-1 for oral cavity cancer (dated by TCRdb to the early 2020s). What this sample's time point label stands for: before neoadjuvant nivolumab. Library construction relied on the immunoSEQ multiplex PCR assay. TCRdb took this table from immuneACCESS and kept in-frame rearrangements with V and J called. Such tables lack part of the clones; where checked against another copy, unresolved V genes explain under half of the gap, and the rest is unexplained. In all, the sample holds more than 10,000 clones, and more than 60% of those were seen once. Just over 2% of the sample is taken by the ten largest. This material consisted of PBMCs, taken before nivolumab (anti-PD-1) treatment. The origin of the receptors is a person between 40 and 85 years old with oral cavity squamous cell carcinoma.

The CDR3 bases are TGTGCCAGTTCACCACGGGGGCAGGGTTCACCCCTCCACTTT. It yields the protein CASSPRGQGSPLHF. The chain employs TRBV6-5 and TRBJ1-6; tentative D call: TRBD1 (6 bases). The CDR3 covers 14 residues. Germline loops: CDR1 MNHEY, CDR2 SVGAGI. Trimming removed 9 bases from V and 9 bases from J, with 18 bases in between.

This clone has a single count. The rearrangement links TRBV7-9 to TRBJ2-3; D is ambiguous. From germline, CDR1 is SEHNR and CDR2 FQNEAQ (reference sequence). CDR3 length: 15 residues. Trimming took 1 base from V and 2 from J, leaving 10 bases between them. CDR3 in amino acids: CASSLEGAITDTQYF. CDR3 bases: TGTGCCAGCAGCTTAGAGGGCGCCATCACAGATACGCAGTATTTT.

J is TRBJ2-5 and V is TRBV5-1; TRBD2 matches at 11 bases. The CDR3 totals 16 residues. The J segment lost 4 bases and the V segment lost 0 bases, leaving 5 bases of the junction unmatched. Germline V CDR1 and CDR2: SGHRS, YFSETQ. The CDR3 sequence: CASSLGGTSGGETQYF. The CDR3 nucleotides are TGCGCCAGCAGCTTGGGAGGTACTAGCGGGGGAGAGACCCAGTACTTC.

This rearrangement joins TRBV15 to TRBJ2-7, with D possibly being TRBD1 or TRBD2 (6 bases each). Trimming left V 0 bases short and J 5 bases short, with 17 bases between. The CDR3 consists of 16 residues. Per the germline V gene, CDR1 is LNHNV and CDR2 is YYDKDF (reference sequence). CDR3 nucleotide sequence: TGTGCCACCAGCAGAGATCTTCAGGAGGGGGTCGACGAGCAGTACTTC. Protein: CATSRDLQEGVDEQYF.

The chain carries TRBV5-4 and TRBJ2-1; 9 nucleotides line up with TRBD2. This CDR3 is built from 15 residues. Germline V CDR1 and CDR2: SGHNT, YYREEE (reference sequence). The V gene end was trimmed by 5 bases and the J gene end by 3 bases; junction bases not matched to a gene: 6. The CDR3: CASRGAGGFYNEQFF. CDR3 sequence (DNA): TGTGCCAGCAGGGGAGCGGGAGGATTCTACAATGAGCAGTTCTTC.

This rearrangement joins TRBV7-9 to TRBJ1-1, with D unresolved. This CDR3 contains 13 residues. The germline CDR1 and CDR2 sequences are SEHNR and FQNEAQ (reference sequence). Between the trimmed V and J ends, which lost 2 bases and 0 bases, there was a span of 4 bases. The CDR3 DNA is TGTGCCAGCAGCTTAACGCTGAACACTGAAGCTTTCTTT. Residues: CASSLTLNTEAFF.

This clone was detected a few times. V gene TRBV7-9 combines with J gene TRBJ2-3, with TRBD2 identical over 7 bases. In germline, CDR1 is SEHNR, CDR2 FQNEAQ (reference sequence). The CDR3 length is 15 residues. Trimming cost V 1 base and J 5 bases; bases outside gene matches: 6. CDR3 coding DNA: TGTGCCAGCAGCTTAGAGACGGGGGGAAGAGATACGCAGTATTTT. Translation: CASSLETGGRDTQYF.

V and J are TRBV10-2 and TRBJ2-5; D is perhaps TRBD1 (6 bases). The germline V and J ends were trimmed by 4 bases and 5 bases, with 17 bases remaining between them. The germline V gene encodes CDR1 WSHSY and CDR2 SAAADI. The CDR3 is made up of 15 amino acids. In DNA form, the CDR3 reads TGCGCCAGCAGTGGGTTCGTGGGGGCCGGCGAGACCCAGTACTTC. This encodes CASSGFVGAGETQYF.

The chain recombines TRBV29-1 with TRBJ2-7; no definite D call. The ends were cut back, 5 bases at V and 0 bases at J, with 5 bases in the middle. Germline CDR1 and CDR2: SQVTM and ANQGSEA. This CDR3 is built from 11 residues. The CDR3 nucleotides are TGCAGCGTTCAGGCCTCCTACGAGCAGTACTTC. This translates into CSVQASYEQYF.

The chain employs TRBV7-9 and TRBJ2-1; 11 bases are shared with TRBD2. Germline-derived CDR1 and CDR2 are SEHNR and FQNEAQ (reference sequence). The V and J ends lost 8 bases and 6 bases, in that order; junction bases with no gene match: 3. This CDR3 is 13 amino acids long. In DNA form, the CDR3 reads TGTGCCAGCCAAACTAGCGGGAGCAATGAGCAGTTCTTC. Translated: CASQTSGSNEQFF.

This clone was seen only a few times. V gene TRBV7-6 combines with J gene TRBJ1-5; the D gene is possibly TRBD1 (5 bases). The V end was cut by 3 bases, the J end by 2 bases, with 11 bases between. The CDR3 spans 15 residues. The V gene's germline CDR1 is SGHVS and CDR2 FNYEAQ. For the CDR3, the DNA is TGTGCCAGCAGCTTCGGGCAAGGGGGCAATCAGCCCCAGCATTTT. Translation: CASSFGQGGNQPQHF.

The rearrangement joins TRBV6-6 to TRBJ1-1, with 7 bases identical to TRBD1. Per germline, CDR1 MNHNY and CDR2 SVGAGI (reference sequence). V lost 7 bases and J lost 4; bases outside the gene matches: 6. The CDR3 runs to 13 residues. CDR3: CASNQGEGTEAFF. In DNA, the CDR3 is TGTGCCAGCAATCAGGGGGAAGGCACTGAAGCTTTCTTT.

This chain links TRBV5-1 with TRBJ2-4; no clear D gene. The CDR3 runs 17 residues. The V gene lost 0 bases and the J gene lost 3 bases, with 16 bases spanning the gap. From germline, CDR1 is SGHRS and CDR2 YFSETQ. The CDR3: CASSLVFRAAGKNIQYF. As DNA, the CDR3 is TGCGCCAGCAGCTTGGTCTTTCGGGCAGCTGGCAAAAACATTCAGTACTTC.

The chain couples TRBV19 to TRBJ1-5; 8 bases align to TRBD1. Germline V gene data show CDR1 as LNHDA and CDR2 as SQIVND (reference sequence). The V gene end was trimmed by 3 bases and the J gene end by 0 bases; junction bases not matched to a gene: 10. This CDR3 region has 18 residues. CDR3 residues: CASSMPGGDRYSNQPQHF. In DNA, the CDR3 is TGTGCCAGTAGTATGCCAGGGGGCGACCGGTATAGCAATCAGCCCCAGCATTTT.

In its sample, this clone was seen a few times. The V and J genes are TRBV5-1 and TRBJ2-3, with D possibly matching TRBD1 (6 bases). The V and J ends lost 0 bases and 3 bases respectively, with 14 bases between them. The CDR3 consists of 16 residues. The V gene's germline CDR1 is SGHRS and CDR2 YFSETQ. The CDR3 DNA reads TGCGCCAGCAGCTTGGTTGTTAGCAGGGGAACAGATACGCAGTATTTT. Protein: CASSLVVSRGTDTQYF.

The chain links TRBV5-6 to TRBJ2-7, with 8 positions matching TRBD2. The junction had 11 bases not matched to a gene; V was cut back by 4 bases and J by 5 bases. The CDR3 contains 15 residues. Germline CDR1 reads SGHDT; CDR2 reads YYEEEE. The CDR3 nucleotides read TGTGCCAGCAGCATCTTAACTACGGGGGGGAACGAGCAGTACTTC. Its translation: CASSILTTGGNEQYF. The variable domain in full, with the rest retrieved from reference TRBV5-6 and TRBJ2-7, is DAGVTQSPTHLIKTRGQQVTLRCSPKSGHDTVSWYQQALGQGPQFIFQYYEEEERQRGNFPDRFSGHQFPNYSSELNVNALLLGDSALYLCASSILTTGGNEQYFGPGTRLTVT.

V gene TRBV5-1 combines with J gene TRBJ2-1; D ambiguous. The CDR3 sequence is 14 residues long. V lost 0 bases, J lost 0 bases, and 4 bases lay in between. CDR1 is SGHRS, CDR2 YFSETQ, per germline. CDR3 in amino acids: CASSLENSYNEQFF. The CDR3 region has the DNA TGCGCCAGCAGCTTGGAAAACTCCTACAATGAGCAGTTCTTC.

This clone was seen a few times. This sequence joins TRBV15 and TRBJ2-1; 7 nucleotides align to TRBD2. V lost 3 bases to trimming and J lost 5 bases; unmatched junction nucleotides: 13. The CDR3 runs 17 residues. Germline V CDR1 and CDR2: LNHNV, YYDKDF (reference sequence). Here the CDR3 DNA reads TGTGCCACCAGCAGGGGTACCGGGAGGAACCCCGACAATGAGCAGTTCTTC. Its protein is CATSRGTGRNPDNEQFF.

This clone has more than one count but fewer than ten. The chain employs TRBV19 and TRBJ2-2; unclear D gene. V was trimmed by 7 bases and J by 1 base, leaving 13 bases between them. The CDR3 loop spans 15 amino acids. Germline values: CDR1 LNHDA, CDR2 SQIVND (reference sequence). The CDR3 spells CASTTSPRNTGELFF. Here the CDR3 DNA reads TGTGCCAGTACCACCTCTCCTAGGAACACCGGGGAGCTGTTTTTT.

The chain uses TRBV5-6 and TRBJ1-1, with D perhaps matching TRBD1 (6 bases). Germline V CDR1 and CDR2: SGHDT, YYEEEE. V lost 2 bases, J lost 7 bases, and 12 bases lay in between. CDR3 size: 13 residues. Here the CDR3 DNA reads TGTGCCAGCAGCTTACCCGGGGGCAGTGAAGCTTTCTTT. It specifies CASSLPGGSEAFF.

The CDR3 sequence is CAISATGIGETQYF. CDR3 sequence (DNA): TGTGCCATCAGTGCGACAGGGATAGGAGAGACCCAGTACTTC. This rearrangement joins TRBV10-3 to TRBJ2-5; 7 bases match TRBD1. After removal of 4 bases from V and 4 bases from J, the junction contained 6 bases not matched to a gene. In germline, CDR1 is ENHRY, CDR2 SYGVKD. The CDR3 has 14 amino acids.

This clone appeared once. One end of the junction does not line up with germline, which may come from a read error. The chain is built from TRBV6-1 and TRBJ1-1; D gene ambiguous. The germline gives CDR1 MNHNS, CDR2 SASEGT. The CDR3 loop spans 13 amino acids. Here the CDR3 DNA reads TGTGCCGGCAGGAGTTACTTGAACACTGAAGCTTTCTTT. Translation gives CAGRSYLNTEAFF.

This chain's CDR3 is CASSLSNNRGPETQYF. As DNA, the CDR3 is TGTGCCAGCAGCCTAAGCAATAACAGGGGGCCGGAGACCCAGTACTTC. The chain combines TRBV9 with TRBJ2-5; 9 positions agree with TRBD1. After removal of 4 bases from V and 5 bases from J, the junction contained 12 bases not matched to a gene. This CDR3 comprises 16 residues. The V gene's germline CDR1 is SGDLS and CDR2 YYNGEE. The full variable domain, with the rest looked up from reference TRBV9 and TRBJ2-5, is DSGVTQTPKHLITATGQRVTLRCSPRSGDLSVYWYQQSLDQGLQFLIQYYNGEERAKGNILERFSAQQFPDLHSELNLSSLELGDSALYFCASSLSNNRGPETQYFGPGTRLLVL.

The genes are TRBV5-5 and TRBJ2-2; 9 nucleotides align to TRBD1. The CDR3 loop spans 17 amino acids. Unmatched junction bases numbered 4, after V lost 0 bases and J lost 1 base. From germline, CDR1 is SGHKS and CDR2 YYEKEE (reference sequence). The CDR3 sequence: CASSLGGTGLNTGELFF. Written as DNA, the CDR3 is TGTGCCAGCAGCTTGGGTGGGACAGGGTTGAACACCGGGGAGCTGTTTTTT.

The chain couples TRBV2 to TRBJ2-1; D might be TRBD1 (6 bases). This CDR3 is built from 15 residues. V lost 6 bases to trimming and J lost 0 bases, with 12 bases between them. Germline V gives CDR1 SNHLY, CDR2 FYNNEI. The DNA of the CDR3 is TGTGCCAGCAGGGTTACAGGGTACTCCTACAATGAGCAGTTCTTC. This translates into CASRVTGYSYNEQFF.

The rearrangement joins TRBV29-1 to TRBJ2-2; TRBD2 agrees at 8 bases. The CDR3 extends over 16 amino acids. Germline CDR1 reads SQVTM; CDR2 reads ANQGSEA. After removal of 7 bases from V and 0 bases from J, the junction contained 10 bases not matched to a gene. CDR3 nucleotides: TGCAGCGCCCTCGGGGGGGCAGGTTCGAACACCGGGGAGCTGTTTTTT. Translated, it gives CSALGGAGSNTGELFF.

This clone showed up just a few times. The gene calls are TRBV5-8 and TRBJ1-1; D unresolved. Trimming took 6 bases from V and 3 from J, leaving 18 bases between them. The germline gives CDR1 SGHTS, CDR2 YDEGEE. The CDR3 has 15 residues. The CDR3 is CASTRRLPKDTEAFF. CDR3 nucleotide sequence: TGTGCCAGCACCCGACGGCTTCCTAAGGACACTGAAGCTTTCTTT.

The chain joins TRBV14 to TRBJ2-7; the match to TRBD2 covers 13 bases. The germline V gene encodes CDR1 SGHDN and CDR2 FVKESK. With 5 bases clipped from V and 3 bases from J, the junction kept 10 bases outside the gene matches. The CDR3 runs 17 residues. CDR3 nucleotides: TGTGCCAGCAGCTCAGGGTTACTAGCGGGGGGGCGCTACGAGCAGTACTTC. Its translation is CASSSGLLAGGRYEQYF.

This clone has only one observation. The chain links TRBV29-1 to TRBJ1-2; 9 bases match TRBD1. Germline CDR1 SQVTM, CDR2 ANQGSEA. This CDR3 is 12 amino acids long. Unmatched junction bases numbered 7, after V lost 6 bases and J lost 8 bases. This chain's CDR3 is CSVTTGGSGYTF. As DNA, the CDR3 is TGCAGCGTCACGACAGGGGGTTCGGGCTACACCTTC.